The 25 T cell receptor beta chains below come from one sample, sequenced in a study of blood T cell repertoires in COVID-19. Assay used: immunoSEQ multiplex PCR; TCRdb lists only in-frame clones, some missing. The sample yields 150,000 to 200,000 clones, roughly 84% seen once. Sequencing was performed on PBMCs or T cells enriched from blood (not recorded which). Receptor source: a woman aged 50 to 60 who had recovered from COVID-19.

Note on this clone: The same CDR3 arises from other DNA sequences in this sample as well. This chain connects TRBV4-3 to TRBJ2-1; 10 bases are shared with TRBD2. Germline V gives CDR1 LGHNA, CDR2 YSLEER. CDR3 size: 15 residues. V was pared by 2 bases and J by 6 bases, with 4 bases of the junction left unmatched. The CDR3 spells CASSQPSGGVNEQFF. CDR3 bases: TGCGCCAGCAGCCAACCCAGCGGGGGGGTCAATGAGCAGTTCTTC.

The V and J genes are TRBV2 and TRBJ2-7; TRBD2 might be the D (6 bases). Trimming removed 4 bases at V and 2 bases at J, with 15 bases between. Germline V gives CDR1 SNHLY, CDR2 FYNNEI. This CDR3 is 15 amino acids long. This CDR3 is CASSGIARDPYEQYF. In DNA, the CDR3 is TGTGCCAGCAGTGGAATAGCGCGGGACCCCTACGAGCAGTACTTC.

The V and J genes are TRBV7-2 and TRBJ2-5; 12 nucleotides line up with TRBD2. Unmatched junction bases numbered 3, after V lost 5 bases and J lost 5 bases. There are 14 residues in the CDR3. CDR1 is SGHTA and CDR2 is FQGNSA in the germline V gene. The CDR3 DNA follows: TGTGCCAGCAGCACTAGCGGGGGGCGGGAGACCCAGTACTTC. This gives the protein CASSTSGGRETQYF.

This clone was counted a few times. At one of its ends the junction is not consistent with the germline gene, which may arise from a read error. The chain joins TRBV7-7 to TRBJ2-2; D is perhaps TRBD2 (5 bases). The CDR3 consists of 16 residues. Looked up from germline, CDR1 is SSHAT and CDR2 is FNYEAQ (reference sequence). For the CDR3, the DNA is TGTGCTAGCAGCTTAGCGCCCACGGTTAACACCGGGGAGCTGTTTTTT. Translating it yields CASSLAPTVNTGELFF.

V gene TRBV18 combines with J gene TRBJ2-5, with TRBD1 as a possible D gene (7 bases). Germline V gives CDR1 KGHSH, CDR2 LQKENI. V was cut by 2 bases and J by 7 bases, with 11 bases left in between. CDR3 length: 13 amino acids. DNA of the CDR3: TGTGCCAGCTCACCAGTGCAGGGGGGGACCCAGTACTTC. Its protein product is CASSPVQGGTQYF. Looking up the rest from reference TRBV18 and TRBJ2-5 gives the full variable domain: NAGVMQNPRHLVRRRGQEARLRCSPMKGHSHVYWYRQLPEEGLKFMVYLQKENIIDESGMPKERFSAEFPKEGPSILRIQQVVRGDSAAYFCASSPVQGGTQYFGPGTRLLVL.

The chain has TRBV7-9 and TRBJ2-2; 7 nucleotides match TRBD1. V dropped 4 bases and J dropped 2; count of bases not matched to a gene: 4. The CDR3 is 15 residues long. In germline, CDR1 is SEHNR, CDR2 FQNEAQ (reference sequence). CDR3 in amino acids: CASSSGGPNTGELFF. The CDR3 coding sequence is TGTGCCAGCAGCTCAGGGGGACCCAACACCGGGGAGCTGTTTTTT.

The chain uses TRBV28 and TRBJ1-4; D uncertain. Trimming took off 11 bases at V and 10 bases at J, with 11 bases between the two ends. The CDR3 has 10 amino acids. Germline loops: CDR1 MDHEN, CDR2 SYDVKM. The CDR3 loop is CASGDTKLFF. The CDR3 region has the DNA TGTGCCTCTGGAGATACAAAACTGTTTTTT.

The chain recombines TRBV2 with TRBJ1-5; no clear D gene. CDR3 length: 12 residues. The V end lost 3 bases, the J end lost 7 bases, and 7 bases lay between the germline ends. CDR1 and CDR2 (germline): SNHLY, FYNNEI. The DNA of the CDR3 is TGTGCCAGCAGTGATGGAGGGCAGCCCCAGCATTTT. Translating it yields CASSDGGQPQHF.

This sequence joins TRBV4-3 and TRBJ2-7; maybe TRBD2 (6 bases). V shed 0 bases and J shed 3 bases, with 12 bases lying between them. The CDR3 contains 15 residues. CDR1 and CDR2 from the germline V gene are LGHNA and YSLEER. The CDR3 here is CASSQDNTGVYEQYF. The CDR3, as DNA: TGCGCCAGCAGCCAAGATAACACGGGAGTCTACGAGCAGTACTTC.

The CDR3 region is CASSLADLLAGVNEQFF. The CDR3 DNA reads TGTGCCAGCAGCTTAGCCGACCTACTAGCGGGAGTGAATGAGCAGTTCTTC. The rearrangement joins TRBV7-2 to TRBJ2-1; 11 bases match TRBD2. Germline CDR1 SGHTA, CDR2 FQGNSA. The ends lost 0 bases at V and 7 bases at J; junction bases unmatched: 8. CDR3 length: 17 residues.

The gene calls are TRBV4-3 and TRBJ2-1; D gene unclear. Trimming took off 0 bases at V and 3 bases at J, with 12 bases between the two ends. Germline V CDR1 and CDR2: LGHNA, YSLEER. The CDR3 is made up of 16 amino acids. For the CDR3, the DNA is TGCGCCAGCAGCCAAGAGGGCGCACGATTCTACAATGAGCAGTTCTTC. Protein product: CASSQEGARFYNEQFF.

V usage is TRBV3-1 (or the pseudogene TRBV3-2) and J usage is TRBJ2-3; no firm D call. CDR1 LGHDT and CDR2 YNNKEL come from the germline V gene (reference sequence). The ends were cut back, 0 bases at V and 4 bases at J, with 5 bases in the middle. The CDR3 is 13 residues long. The CDR3 loop is CASSQDLADTQYF. CDR3 DNA: TGTGCCAGCAGCCAAGATTTAGCAGATACGCAGTATTTT.

The sample holds a few counts of this clone. This chain links TRBV3-1 (or the pseudogene TRBV3-2) with TRBJ2-2; D unresolved. Germline CDR1 LGHDT, CDR2 YNNKEL (reference sequence). Trimming took 0 bases from V and 0 from J, leaving 8 bases between them. The CDR3 has 16 residues. The CDR3 bases are TGTGCCAGCAGCCAAGAGCACAACGCGAACACCGGGGAGCTGTTTTTT. Residues: CASSQEHNANTGELFF.

The rearrangement joins TRBV5-1 to TRBJ2-5; the match to TRBD1 covers 7 bases. Germline assignment: CDR1 SGHRS and CDR2 YFSETQ. Germline trimming cut 6 bases from V and 7 bases from J; bases unmatched to any gene: 18. The length of the CDR3 is 16 residues. The DNA for the CDR3 is TGCGCCAGCAAAGAGGGGGCGCGGAACCGGGTGGGGACCCAGTACTTC. Residues: CASKEGARNRVGTQYF. Full variable domain (remainder filled in from reference TRBV5-1 and TRBJ2-5): KAGVTQTPRYLIKTRGQQVTLSCSPISGHRSVSWYQQTPGQGLQFLFEYFSETQRNKGNFPGRFSGRQFSNSRSEMNVSTLELGDSALYLCASKEGARNRVGTQYFGPGTRLLVL.

V usage is TRBV27 and J usage is TRBJ2-7, with 8 bases fitting TRBD1. CDR3 size: 17 residues. V shed 3 bases and J 3 bases; nucleotides not matched to a gene: 13. Germline loops: CDR1 MNHEY, CDR2 SMNVEV (reference sequence). The CDR3 region is CASSFTQTGAHYYEQYF. In DNA, the CDR3 is TGTGCCAGCAGTTTTACTCAGACAGGGGCACATTACTACGAGCAGTACTTC.

V and J are TRBV6-2 or TRBV6-3 and TRBJ1-2; D unresolved. Looked up from germline, CDR1 is MNHEY and CDR2 is SVGEGT. Deletions cut 5 bases from V and 5 bases from J, with 6 bases between. This CDR3 has 11 residues. This CDR3 reads CASSPGYGYTF. The CDR3 DNA sequence: TGTGCCAGCAGTCCAGGTTATGGCTACACCTTC.

The J gene is TRBJ2-7, the V gene TRBV28, with TRBD1 matching 10 bases. Germline values: CDR1 MDHEN, CDR2 SYDVKM. CDR3 length equals 15 residues. With V trimmed by 6 bases and J by 3 bases, 8 bases remained unmatched. The DNA of the CDR3 is TGTGCCAGCAGAAGGGACAGGGGCTTCCTCTACGAGCAGTACTTC. Its translation is CASRRDRGFLYEQYF.

The chain employs TRBV11-2 and TRBJ1-6; D is ambiguous. The CDR3 is 15 amino acids. The V gene lost 1 base and the J gene lost 6 bases, with 10 bases spanning the gap. Germline CDR1 SGHAT, CDR2 FQNNGV. Here the CDR3 DNA reads TGTGCCAGCAGCTTAGGTCGGAGGTTTAATTCACCCCTCCACTTT. Protein: CASSLGRRFNSPLHF.

The chain has TRBV19 and TRBJ2-7; 8 bases align to TRBD2. Germline lookup yields CDR1 LNHDA and CDR2 SQIVND (reference sequence). This CDR3 is built from 15 residues. V was clipped by 9 bases and J by 1 base; unmatched bases: 11. DNA for the CDR3: TGTGCCAGCAGAGAGCGGGAGTGGCATTCCTACGAGCAGTACTTC. Protein sequence: CASREREWHSYEQYF.

This clone has only a few counts. The chain employs TRBV5-1 and TRBJ2-7; D might be TRBD2 (6 bases). The germline V gene has CDR1 SGHRS and CDR2 YFSETQ. The CDR3 spans 15 residues. Trimming took 0 bases from V and 4 from J, leaving 14 bases between them. For the CDR3, the DNA is TGCGCCAGCAGCTTGGCCCCGGGAGTGGGATACGAGCAGTACTTC. This sequence encodes CASSLAPGVGYEQYF.

The chain links TRBV6-5 to TRBJ1-1; 9 positions match TRBD1. The CDR3 loop spans 15 amino acids. CDR1 is MNHEY, CDR2 SVGAGI, per germline. V lost 7 bases and J lost 2; bases outside the gene matches: 8. The CDR3 sequence is CASKRGQGYNTEAFF. In nucleotides, the CDR3 is TGTGCCAGCAAGCGTGGACAGGGGTATAACACTGAAGCTTTCTTT.

The chain is built from TRBV7-9 and TRBJ1-2, with a possible D match to TRBD1 (5 bases). CDR3 length: 14 residues. The V gene's germline CDR1 is SEHNR and CDR2 FQNEAQ (reference sequence). Trimming cost V 5 bases and J 6 bases, with 16 bases left between them. CDR3 in DNA: TGTGCCAGCAGCCCCCCTGGGGCAGAGAATGGCTACACCTTC. Amino acids: CASSPPGAENGYTF. Variable domain in full (rest from reference TRBV7-9 and TRBJ1-2): DTGVSQNPRHKITKRGQNVTFRCDPISEHNRLYWYRQTLGQGPEFLTYFQNEAQLEKSRLLSDRFSAERPKGSFSTLEIQRTEQGDSAMYLCASSPPGAENGYTFGSGTRLTVV.

The CDR3, as DNA: TGTGCCAGCAGCCGGGACAGCTATGGCTACACCTTC. It codes for CASSRDSYGYTF. V and J are TRBV12-3 or TRBV12-4 and TRBJ1-2; 7 bases agree with TRBD1. The ends lost 6 bases at V and 4 bases at J; junction bases unmatched: 2. The CDR3 totals 12 residues.

The J gene is TRBJ1-1, the V gene TRBV29-1; perhaps TRBD1 as D (5 bases). Deletions cut 4 bases from V and 4 bases from J, with 19 bases between. There are 15 residues in the CDR3. From germline, CDR1 is SQVTM and CDR2 ANQGSEA. The CDR3: CSVVWGSQGPTEAFF. The CDR3 DNA reads as TGCAGCGTTGTCTGGGGCAGTCAGGGCCCCACTGAAGCTTTCTTT.

The chain employs TRBV23-1 and TRBJ2-7; tentative D call: TRBD1 (6 bases). TRBV23-1 is an ORF, with its function uncertain. Deletions cut 3 bases from V and 3 bases from J, with 12 bases between. This CDR3 is built from 14 residues. The chain's CDR3 is CASSHRTAFYEQYF. The CDR3 DNA sequence: TGCGCCAGCAGTCACAGGACAGCATTCTACGAGCAGTACTTC.